The 27 T cell receptor beta chains listed next were all sequenced from one sample in a study of cytotoxic CD8 clonotypes in ibrutinib-treated CLL. TCRdb's copy holds only in-frame clones and misses some; the assay was immunoSEQ multiplex PCR. This table holds 100,000 to 150,000 clones, approximately 83% found once. Sequenced here: PBMCs, sampled after 24 months of ibrutinib treatment. The source is a human donor with chronic lymphocytic leukemia.

This clone has just one count. The rearrangement links TRBV14 to TRBJ1-6, with 9 bases that match TRBD1. Germline V CDR1 and CDR2: SGHDN, FVKESK. This CDR3 has 18 amino acids. The trim removed 3 bases at V and 8 bases at J, leaving 14 bases unmatched. CDR3 amino acids: CASSQIAWTGVLYSPLHF. As DNA, the CDR3 is TGTGCCAGCAGCCAGATAGCGTGGACAGGGGTATTGTATTCACCCCTCCACTTT.

The table lists this clone with a count of one. J is TRBJ1-4 and V is TRBV5-1; TRBD1 is a possible D gene (6 bases). With 4 bases removed from V and 3 bases from J, the gap between germline ends came to 13 bases. Germline V gene sequence: CDR1 SGHRS, CDR2 YFSETQ. This CDR3 has 15 amino acids. The CDR3 DNA sequence: TGCGCCAGCAGCACTACTGGACAGTCTAATGAAAAACTGTTTTTT. Its translation: CASSTTGQSNEKLFF.

The chain employs TRBV29-1 and TRBJ1-5; D is possibly TRBD1 (6 bases). Trimming pared 4 bases from V and 8 bases from J, leaving 18 bases between. The CDR3 loop spans 14 amino acids. Germline CDR1 reads SQVTM; CDR2 reads ANQGSEA. CDR3 protein: CSVGGDRPREPQHF. CDR3 DNA: TGCAGCGTTGGAGGTGACAGGCCAAGGGAGCCCCAGCATTTT.

The gene calls are TRBV5-6 and TRBJ1-1, with TRBD1 identical over 7 bases. J lost 1 base, V lost 3 bases, and 9 bases had no gene match. CDR3 length: 16 residues. Germline V gene sequence: CDR1 SGHDT, CDR2 YYEEEE. The CDR3 DNA reads as TGTGCCAGCAGCTGGGATCGACAGGGTCGGAACACTGAAGCTTTCTTT. Protein: CASSWDRQGRNTEAFF.

J is TRBJ2-1 and V is TRBV5-6; the D gene could be TRBD1 or TRBD2 (5 bases each). The CDR3 loop spans 16 amino acids. Germline CDR1 is SGHDT and CDR2 is YYEEEE. Trimming took off 1 base at V and 5 bases at J, with 16 bases between the two ends. The CDR3 DNA is TGTGCCAGCAGCTTGTTTTATGGGGGTACGGACAATGAGCAGTTCTTC. It encodes CASSLFYGGTDNEQFF.

The chain recombines TRBV11-2 with TRBJ2-1; no firm D call. The CDR3 runs to 15 residues. Trimming stripped 4 bases from V and 6 bases from J, with 16 bases between. CDR1 and CDR2 (germline): SGHAT, FQNNGV. The CDR3 sequence: CASSWPSRSTNEQFF. The CDR3 coding sequence is TGTGCCAGCAGCTGGCCCTCGCGTAGTACCAATGAGCAGTTCTTC.

This clone was counted a single time. The V and J genes are TRBV2 and TRBJ2-5, with D tentatively TRBD2 (5 bases). TRBJ2-7 explains the end of the DNA better; the J call may be wrong. This CDR3 is built from 14 residues. Germline V gene lookup returns CDR1 SNHLY and CDR2 FYNNEI. CDR3 bases: TGTGCCAGCAGAAGGAGCGGCCTCTCCTACGAGCAGTACTTC. Encoded protein: CASRRSGLSYEQYF.

Here the CDR3 reads CASRGTGAEVSLAKNIQYF. Here the CDR3 DNA reads TGCGCCAGCAGAGGAACAGGGGCCGAGGTATCGCTGGCCAAAAACATTCAGTACTTC. The chain uses TRBV5-1 and TRBJ2-4, with 7 nucleotides matching TRBD1. This CDR3 has 19 amino acids. From germline, CDR1 is SGHRS and CDR2 YFSETQ. The J segment lost 1 base and the V segment lost 5 bases, leaving 18 bases of the junction unmatched.

The V and J genes are TRBV7-8 and TRBJ2-7; D gene uncertain. V was shortened by 5 bases and J by 1 base, with 15 bases between the two germline ends. Germline V gene lookup returns CDR1 SGHVS and CDR2 FQNEAQ. The CDR3 has 15 residues. CDR3 sequence reads: CASSLVVGESYEQYF. CDR3 bases: TGTGCCAGCAGCCTAGTGGTCGGAGAGTCCTACGAGCAGTACTTC.

J is TRBJ2-1 and V is TRBV6-5, with 8 nucleotides matching TRBD2. V shed 6 bases, J shed 10 bases, and the junction held 5 bases outside the gene matches. The CDR3 extends over 12 amino acids. Per the germline V gene, CDR1 is MNHEY and CDR2 is SVGAGI. CDR3 region: CASRPTSGEQFF. CDR3 nucleotide sequence: TGTGCCAGCAGACCAACTAGCGGAGAGCAGTTCTTC.

This clone came up once. The chain joins TRBV28 to TRBJ1-5; the D is unclear. CDR1 and CDR2 (germline): MDHEN, SYDVKM. The germline V and J ends were trimmed by 6 bases and 4 bases, with 13 bases remaining between them. There are 14 residues in the CDR3. This CDR3 is CASRADLLNQPQHF. The CDR3 nucleotides are TGTGCCAGCAGGGCAGACCTTTTAAATCAGCCCCAGCATTTT.

The rearrangement links TRBV27 to TRBJ1-1, with D perhaps TRBD1 (6 bases). The germline V gene has CDR1 MNHEY and CDR2 SMNVEV (reference sequence). The CDR3 totals 14 residues. V was shortened by 5 bases and J by 11 bases, with 21 bases between the two germline ends. DNA for the CDR3: TGTGCCAGCAGTACGCTAAACCGGGACAACGCGGCTTTCTTT. This encodes CASSTLNRDNAAFF.

The chain joins TRBV28 to TRBJ2-3, with 12 bases fitting TRBD1. CDR3 length: 15 amino acids. Germline V CDR1 and CDR2: MDHEN, SYDVKM. J was trimmed by 3 bases and V by 5 bases; bases with no gene match: 3. The CDR3 DNA follows: TGTGCCAGCAGTCTGGGACAGGGGGCGACAGATACGCAGTATTTT. Its translation is CASSLGQGATDTQYF.

The chain combines TRBV18 with TRBJ1-1; D perhaps matches TRBD1 (5 bases). Germline assignment: CDR1 KGHSH and CDR2 LQKENI. With 3 bases removed from V and 0 bases from J, the gap between germline ends came to 11 bases. This CDR3 spans 15 amino acids. CDR3 in amino acids: CASSPKTDMNTEAFF. The CDR3 region has the DNA TGTGCCAGCTCACCGAAGACAGACATGAACACTGAAGCTTTCTTT.

The chain employs TRBV7-2 and TRBJ2-3; D might be TRBD2 (5 bases). Germline CDR1 and CDR2: SGHTA and FQGNSA. This CDR3 comprises 16 residues. Trimming took 5 bases from V and 4 from J, leaving 19 bases between them. CDR3 sequence: CASSQRRGWRADTQYF. The CDR3 DNA reads as TGTGCCAGCAGCCAAAGACGGGGTTGGCGCGCAGATACGCAGTATTTT.

The chain joins TRBV6-6 to TRBJ1-2, with D possibly being TRBD1 (6 bases). There are 15 residues in the CDR3. The germline V gene has CDR1 MNHNY and CDR2 SVGAGI (reference sequence). The ends were cut back, 6 bases at V and 1 base at J, with 15 bases in the middle. This CDR3 is CASSPSGASNYGYTF. In nucleotides, the CDR3 is TGTGCCAGCAGCCCCTCGGGGGCGAGTAACTATGGCTACACCTTC.

The chain links TRBV28 to TRBJ1-2; D is perhaps TRBD1 (5 bases). This CDR3 region has 14 residues. V was clipped by 5 bases and J by 5 bases, with 15 bases between them. In germline, CDR1 is MDHEN, CDR2 SYDVKM. The CDR3 region has the DNA TGTGCCAGCAGTGTGGGGGGTTCCCTATATGGCTACACCTTC. Translation gives CASSVGGSLYGYTF.

The J gene is TRBJ2-2, the V gene TRBV11-3; no clear D gene. V lost 4 bases and J lost 4, with 16 bases in between. The CDR3 is 16 residues long. Germline lookup yields CDR1 SGHNT and CDR2 YENEEA. CDR3 protein: CASSSQPPGPTGELFF. As DNA, the CDR3 is TGTGCCAGCAGCTCCCAACCTCCAGGCCCCACCGGGGAGCTGTTTTTT.

The chain links TRBV5-6 to TRBJ1-3, with D uncertain. This CDR3 is built from 14 residues. Germline values: CDR1 SGHDT, CDR2 YYEEEE. V lost 2 bases and J 0 bases, leaving 6 bases between the germline ends. The CDR3 sequence is CASSFSGSGNTIYF. Written as DNA, the CDR3 is TGTGCCAGCAGCTTTTCGGGCTCTGGAAACACCATATATTTT.

The chain has TRBV7-2 and TRBJ2-7; 8 positions match TRBD2. This CDR3 has 15 residues. Germline V gene sequence: CDR1 SGHTA, CDR2 FQGNSA. V lost 5 bases, J lost 4 bases, and 10 bases stayed unmatched. CDR3: CASSLNAGGRYEQYF. DNA of the CDR3: TGTGCCAGCAGCCTAAATGCGGGAGGACGGTACGAGCAGTACTTC.

This chain uses TRBV9 with TRBJ2-3; the match to TRBD2 covers 9 bases. Trimming at V came to 0 bases and at J to 2 bases, leaving 1 base not matched to a gene. Germline assignment: CDR1 SGDLS and CDR2 YYNGEE. The CDR3 sequence is 15 residues long. In DNA, the CDR3 is TGTGCCAGCAGCGTAGTAGCGGGAGACACAGATACGCAGTATTTT. It yields the protein CASSVVAGDTDTQYF. Variable domain in full (rest from reference TRBV9 and TRBJ2-3): DSGVTQTPKHLITATGQRVTLRCSPRSGDLSVYWYQQSLDQGLQFLIQYYNGEERAKGNILERFSAQQFPDLHSELNLSSLELGDSALYFCASSVVAGDTDTQYFGPGTRLTVL.

The chain employs TRBV2 and TRBJ1-4, with no clear D. With 7 bases removed from V and 0 bases from J, the gap between germline ends came to 9 bases. The CDR3 runs to 14 residues. CDR1 SNHLY and CDR2 FYNNEI come from the germline V gene. The CDR3 coding sequence is TGTGCCAGCATGGGGTCCCCAACTAATGAAAAACTGTTTTTT. It specifies CASMGSPTNEKLFF.

The chain uses TRBV5-1 and TRBJ1-3, with D possibly matching TRBD1 (5 bases). Trimming cost V 0 bases and J 1 base, with 5 bases left between them. CDR1 is SGHRS and CDR2 is YFSETQ in the germline V gene. The CDR3 covers 14 residues. Here the CDR3 DNA reads TGCGCCAGCAGCTTGGAGGGGTCTGGAAACACCATATATTTT. It specifies CASSLEGSGNTIYF.

This chain links TRBV30 with TRBJ2-6; no clear D. V lost 0 bases, J lost 0 bases, and 3 bases lay in between. Germline-derived CDR1 and CDR2 are GTSNPN and SVGIG (reference sequence). The CDR3 consists of 14 residues. The CDR3 DNA follows: TGTGCCTGGAGTGTGGGCTCTGGGGCCAACGTCCTGACTTTC. Translating gives CAWSVGSGANVLTF. Full variable domain (rest looked up from reference TRBV30 and TRBJ2-6): SQTIHQWPATLVQPVGSPLSLECTVEGTSNPNLYWYRQAAGRGLQLLFYSVGIGQISSEVPQNLSASRPQDRQFILSSKKLLLSDSGFYLCAWSVGSGANVLTFGAGSRLTVL.

J is TRBJ2-5 and V is TRBV30; D unclear. Germline assignment: CDR1 GTSNPN and CDR2 SVGIG (reference sequence). V lost 2 bases and J lost 3, with 13 bases in between. The CDR3 has 14 residues. As DNA, the CDR3 is TGTGCCTGGAGTCTCGCGCCAATTAAAGAGACCCAGTACTTC. The encoded protein is CAWSLAPIKETQYF.

The chain has TRBV30 and TRBJ1-1; D is ambiguous. This CDR3 is built from 15 residues. Looked up from germline, CDR1 is GTSNPN and CDR2 is SVGIG (reference sequence). V was cut by 3 bases and J by 2 bases, with 16 bases left in between. Here the CDR3 DNA reads TGTGCCTGGAGAGACCCCGGCCTATTCAACACTGAAGCTTTCTTT. This gives the protein CAWRDPGLFNTEAFF.

The chain employs TRBV7-2 and TRBJ1-5, with D maybe TRBD1 (5 bases). The V and J ends lost 2 bases and 6 bases respectively, with 14 bases between them. The length of the CDR3 is 15 residues. Germline assignment: CDR1 SGHTA and CDR2 FQGNSA. The CDR3 spells CASSLYPGTSQPQHF. Here the CDR3 DNA reads TGTGCCAGCAGCTTATATCCAGGGACCAGTCAGCCCCAGCATTTT. The whole variable domain, filled in from reference TRBV7-2 and TRBJ1-5, reads GAGVSQSPSNKVTEKGKDVELRCDPISGHTALYWYRQSLGQGLEFLIYFQGNSAPDKSGLPSDRFSAERTGGSVSTLTIQRTQQEDSAVYLCASSLYPGTSQPQHFGDGTRLSIL.